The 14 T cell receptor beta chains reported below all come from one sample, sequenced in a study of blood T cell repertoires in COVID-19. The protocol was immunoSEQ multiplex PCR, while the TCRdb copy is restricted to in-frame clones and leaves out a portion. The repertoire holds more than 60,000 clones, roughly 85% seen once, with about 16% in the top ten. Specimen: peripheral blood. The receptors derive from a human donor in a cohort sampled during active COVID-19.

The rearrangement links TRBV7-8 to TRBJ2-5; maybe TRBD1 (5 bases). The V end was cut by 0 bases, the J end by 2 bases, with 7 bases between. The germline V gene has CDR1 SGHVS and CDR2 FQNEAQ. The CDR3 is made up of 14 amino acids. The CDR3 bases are TGTGCCAGCAGCTTAGCGCAGGGTCAAGAGACCCAGTACTTC. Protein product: CASSLAQGQETQYF.

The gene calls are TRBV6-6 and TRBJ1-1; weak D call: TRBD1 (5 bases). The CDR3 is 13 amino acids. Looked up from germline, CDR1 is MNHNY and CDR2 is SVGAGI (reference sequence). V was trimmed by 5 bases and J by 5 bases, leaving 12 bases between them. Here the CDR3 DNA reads TGTGCCAGCAGTGTACCAGGGAGGACTGAAGCTTTCTTT. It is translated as CASSVPGRTEAFF.

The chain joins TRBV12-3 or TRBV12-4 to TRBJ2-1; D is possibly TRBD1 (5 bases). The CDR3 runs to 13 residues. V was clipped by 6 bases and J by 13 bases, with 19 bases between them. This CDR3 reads CASSPARDRLQFF. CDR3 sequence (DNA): TGTGCCAGCAGCCCAGCGAGAGACAGATTACAGTTCTTC.

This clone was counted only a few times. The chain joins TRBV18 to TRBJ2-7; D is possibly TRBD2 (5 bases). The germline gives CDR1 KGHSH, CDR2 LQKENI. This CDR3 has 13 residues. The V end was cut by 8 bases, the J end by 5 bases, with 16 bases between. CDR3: CASQETSDDEQYF. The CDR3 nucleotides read TGTGCCAGCCAAGAAACTAGTGACGACGAGCAGTACTTC.

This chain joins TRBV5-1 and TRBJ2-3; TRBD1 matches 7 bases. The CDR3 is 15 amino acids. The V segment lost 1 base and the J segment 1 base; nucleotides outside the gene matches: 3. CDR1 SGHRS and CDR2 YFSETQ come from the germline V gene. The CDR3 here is CASSLTGTGTDTQYF. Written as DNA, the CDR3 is TGCGCCAGCAGCTTGACCGGGACAGGCACAGATACGCAGTATTTT.

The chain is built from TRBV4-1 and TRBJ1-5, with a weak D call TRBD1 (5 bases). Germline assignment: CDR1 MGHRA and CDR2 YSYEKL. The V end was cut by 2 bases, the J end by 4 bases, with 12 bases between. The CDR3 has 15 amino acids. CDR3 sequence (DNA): TGCGCCAGCAGCCAAATTGAACAGGAGAATCAGCCCCAGCATTTT. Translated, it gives CASSQIEQENQPQHF.

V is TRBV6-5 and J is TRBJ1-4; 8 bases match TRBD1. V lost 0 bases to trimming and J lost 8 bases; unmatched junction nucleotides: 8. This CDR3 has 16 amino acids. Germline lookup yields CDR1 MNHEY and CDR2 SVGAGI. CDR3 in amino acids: CASSYSRQGAGEKLFF. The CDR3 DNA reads TGTGCCAGCAGTTACTCGAGGCAGGGGGCAGGGGAAAAACTGTTTTTT.

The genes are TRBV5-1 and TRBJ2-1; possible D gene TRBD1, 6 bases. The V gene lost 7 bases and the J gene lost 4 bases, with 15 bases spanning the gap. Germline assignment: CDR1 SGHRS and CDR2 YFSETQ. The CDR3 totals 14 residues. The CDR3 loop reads CASALGAPYNEQFF. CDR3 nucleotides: TGCGCCAGCGCCCTGGGGGCGCCTTACAATGAGCAGTTCTTC.

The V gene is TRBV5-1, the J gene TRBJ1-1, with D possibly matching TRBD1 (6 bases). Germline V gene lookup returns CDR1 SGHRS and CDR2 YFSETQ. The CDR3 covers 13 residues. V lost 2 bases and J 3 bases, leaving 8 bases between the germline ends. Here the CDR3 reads CASSLQGDTEAFF. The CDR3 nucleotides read TGCGCCAGCAGCTTACAGGGTGACACTGAAGCTTTCTTT. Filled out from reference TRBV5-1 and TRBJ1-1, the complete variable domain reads KAGVTQTPRYLIKTRGQQVTLSCSPISGHRSVSWYQQTPGQGLQFLFEYFSETQRNKGNFPGRFSGRQFSNSRSEMNVSTLELGDSALYLCASSLQGDTEAFFGQGTRLTVV.

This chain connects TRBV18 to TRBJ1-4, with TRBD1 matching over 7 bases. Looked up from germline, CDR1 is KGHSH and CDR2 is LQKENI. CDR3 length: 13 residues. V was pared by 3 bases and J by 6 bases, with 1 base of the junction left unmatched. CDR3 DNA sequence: TGTGCCAGCTCACCCCAGGGGGATGAAAAACTGTTTTTT. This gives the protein CASSPQGDEKLFF. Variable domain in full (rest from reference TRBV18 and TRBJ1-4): NAGVMQNPRHLVRRRGQEARLRCSPMKGHSHVYWYRQLPEEGLKFMVYLQKENIIDESGMPKERFSAEFPKEGPSILRIQQVVRGDSAAYFCASSPQGDEKLFFGSGTQLSVL.

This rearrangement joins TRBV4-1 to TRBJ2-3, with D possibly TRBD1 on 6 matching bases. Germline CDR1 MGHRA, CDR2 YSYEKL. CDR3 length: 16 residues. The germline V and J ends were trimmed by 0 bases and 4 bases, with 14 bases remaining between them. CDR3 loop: CASSQEWQGWADTQYF. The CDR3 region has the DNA TGCGCCAGCAGCCAAGAATGGCAGGGGTGGGCAGATACGCAGTATTTT.

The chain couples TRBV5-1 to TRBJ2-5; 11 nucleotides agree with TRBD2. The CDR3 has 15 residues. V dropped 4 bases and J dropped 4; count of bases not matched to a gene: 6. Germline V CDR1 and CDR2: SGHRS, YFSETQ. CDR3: CASSRSGGEGETQYF. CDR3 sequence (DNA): TGCGCCAGCAGCCGTAGCGGGGGGGAAGGAGAGACCCAGTACTTC.

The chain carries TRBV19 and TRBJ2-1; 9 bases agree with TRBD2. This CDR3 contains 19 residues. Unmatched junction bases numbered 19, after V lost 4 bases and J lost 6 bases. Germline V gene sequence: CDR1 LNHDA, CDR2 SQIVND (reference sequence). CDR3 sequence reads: CASSTASGVTGPWRNEQFF. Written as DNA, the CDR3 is TGTGCCAGTAGTACGGCTAGCGGGGTGACTGGCCCTTGGCGCAATGAGCAGTTCTTC. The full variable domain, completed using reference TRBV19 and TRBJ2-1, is DGGITQSPKYLFRKEGQNVTLSCEQNLNHDAMYWYRQDPGQGLRLIYYSQIVNDFQKGDIAEGYSVSREKKESFPLTVTSAQKNPTAFYLCASSTASGVTGPWRNEQFFGPGTRLTVL.

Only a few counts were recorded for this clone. This CDR3 is CASSLTDIPYGYTF. DNA of the CDR3: TGTGCCAGCAGCCTGACGGACATACCTTATGGCTACACCTTC. The chain employs TRBV5-4 and TRBJ1-2, with D perhaps TRBD1 (5 bases). Germline lookup yields CDR1 SGHNT and CDR2 YYREEE (reference sequence). The CDR3 is 14 amino acids. The V gene lost 4 bases and the J gene lost 5 bases, with 15 bases spanning the gap.